The 10 T cell receptor beta chains below were found in one sample sequenced in a study of blood T cell repertoires in COVID-19. The protocol was immunoSEQ multiplex PCR, while the TCRdb copy is restricted to in-frame clones and leaves out a portion. The table lists about 320,000 clones, 87% of them singletons. The sequenced sample consisted of PBMCs or T cells enriched from blood (not recorded which). Every receptor here comes from a woman aged 25-40 years who had recovered from COVID-19.

The gene calls are TRBV5-6 and TRBJ2-3; 8 positions match TRBD1. This CDR3 contains 16 residues. With V trimmed by 6 bases and J by 6 bases, 15 bases remained unmatched. Germline loops: CDR1 SGHDT, CDR2 YYEEEE. For the CDR3, the DNA is TGTGCCAGCAACTTCCCCAGGGGGCGAGGGTCGGATACGCAGTATTTT. Translation: CASNFPRGRGSDTQYF. The full variable domain, completed using reference TRBV5-6 and TRBJ2-3, is DAGVTQSPTHLIKTRGQQVTLRCSPKSGHDTVSWYQQALGQGPQFIFQYYEEEERQRGNFPDRFSGHQFPNYSSELNVNALLLGDSALYLCASNFPRGRGSDTQYFGPGTRLTVL.

V is TRBV19 and J is TRBJ1-3; 7 bases are a match to TRBD1. CDR1 is LNHDA, CDR2 SQIVND, per germline (reference sequence). The CDR3 runs 14 residues. V gave up 4 bases and J gave up 4 bases; unmatched junction bases: 4. The CDR3 DNA is TGTGCCAGTAGTAGGACAGGACCCGGAAACACCATATATTTT. Translated, it gives CASSRTGPGNTIYF.

The rearrangement uses TRBV6-5 and TRBJ1-1, with D possibly matching TRBD1 (5 bases). CDR1 is MNHEY, CDR2 SVGAGI, per germline. V lost 6 bases and J lost 7, with 21 bases in between. CDR3 size: 15 residues. The CDR3 DNA reads as TGTGCCAGCAGCTCACTGGTCCGGCAGGGCGGTGAAGCTTTCTTT. Translated, it gives CASSSLVRQGGEAFF.

This rearrangement joins TRBV27 to TRBJ2-1, with 10 nucleotides matching TRBD2. V gave up 2 bases and J gave up 5 bases; unmatched junction bases: 6. The germline V gene has CDR1 MNHEY and CDR2 SMNVEV (reference sequence). This CDR3 has 16 amino acids. The CDR3 here is CASSLTSGELHNEQFF. The CDR3 nucleotides are TGTGCCAGCAGTTTAACTAGCGGGGAGCTTCACAATGAGCAGTTCTTC.

V is TRBV7-2 and J is TRBJ2-5, with 11 bases identical to TRBD2. J gave up 5 bases and V 3 bases, and 14 bases lay outside the gene matches. CDR1 and CDR2 (germline): SGHTA, FQGNSA. The CDR3 extends over 18 amino acids. The CDR3 is CASSFFSGGASHWETQYF. In DNA, the CDR3 is TGTGCCAGCAGCTTTTTTAGCGGGGGGGCTAGCCACTGGGAGACCCAGTACTTC.

The genes are TRBV6-5 and TRBJ1-2; unclear D gene. V lost 6 bases, J lost 4 bases, and 15 bases lay in between. Germline V gene sequence: CDR1 MNHEY, CDR2 SVGAGI. CDR3 length: 14 amino acids. The CDR3 sequence is CASSRGFAGYGYTF. The CDR3 region has the DNA TGTGCCAGCAGCCGTGGATTTGCGGGCTATGGCTACACCTTC.

The rearrangement uses TRBV25-1 and TRBJ1-3; D not resolved. Germline CDR1 is MGHDK and CDR2 is SYGVNS. This CDR3 contains 13 residues. Deletions cut 6 bases from V and 8 bases from J, with 14 bases between. CDR3 sequence reads: CASRKGLRDTIYF. CDR3 bases: TGTGCCAGCAGAAAAGGACTCAGAGACACCATATATTTT.

The gene calls are TRBV5-4 and TRBJ1-5; D perhaps matches TRBD1 (6 bases). The CDR3 totals 16 residues. The germline gives CDR1 SGHNT, CDR2 YYREEE (reference sequence). V dropped 2 bases and J dropped 4 bases, with 16 bases sitting between them. Here the CDR3 DNA reads TGTGCCAGCAGCTTTGGGGGGGGGCAAAAAAATCAGCCCCAGCATTTT. As protein: CASSFGGGQKNQPQHF.

The chain couples TRBV11-2 to TRBJ2-7; 10 bases match TRBD2. The trim removed 1 base at V and 5 bases at J, leaving 11 bases unmatched. Germline loops: CDR1 SGHAT, CDR2 FQNNGV. The CDR3 has 17 residues. CDR3 DNA: TGTGCCAGCAGCTTAGCTTCTAGCGGGGGCATCTTCCACGAGCAGTACTTC. Translated: CASSLASSGGIFHEQYF.

The rearrangement joins TRBV15 to TRBJ2-5, with TRBD2 matching over 10 bases. This CDR3 contains 16 residues. Germline V gives CDR1 LNHNV, CDR2 YYDKDF (reference sequence). Trimming removed 1 base from V and 2 bases from J; junction bases left unmatched: 4. The CDR3 loop is CATSRGGTSVQETQYF. DNA for the CDR3: TGTGCCACCAGCAGAGGAGGGACTAGCGTTCAAGAGACCCAGTACTTC.